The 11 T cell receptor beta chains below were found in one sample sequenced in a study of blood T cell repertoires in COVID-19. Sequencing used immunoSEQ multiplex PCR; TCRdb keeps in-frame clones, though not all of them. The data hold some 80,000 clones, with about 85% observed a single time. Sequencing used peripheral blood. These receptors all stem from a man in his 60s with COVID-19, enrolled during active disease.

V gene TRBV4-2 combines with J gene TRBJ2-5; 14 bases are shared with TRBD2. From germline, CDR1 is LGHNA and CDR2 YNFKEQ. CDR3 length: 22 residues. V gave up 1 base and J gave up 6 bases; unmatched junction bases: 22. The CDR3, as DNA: TGTGCCAGCAGCCAAGGGCGAGGGGTGAGGACTAGCGGGGGGTCTAGGGATAAGACCCAGTACTTC. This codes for CASSQGRGVRTSGGSRDKTQYF.

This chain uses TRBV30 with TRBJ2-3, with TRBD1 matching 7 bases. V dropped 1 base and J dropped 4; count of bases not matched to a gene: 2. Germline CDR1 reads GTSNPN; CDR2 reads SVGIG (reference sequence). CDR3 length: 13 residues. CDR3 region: CAWSETGADTQYF. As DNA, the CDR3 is TGTGCCTGGAGTGAAACAGGGGCAGATACGCAGTATTTT.

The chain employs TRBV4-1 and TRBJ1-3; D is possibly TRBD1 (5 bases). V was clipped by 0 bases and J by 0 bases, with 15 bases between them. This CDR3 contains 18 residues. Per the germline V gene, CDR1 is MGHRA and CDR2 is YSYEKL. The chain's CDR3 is CASSQEVAGPHSGNTIYF. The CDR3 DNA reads TGCGCCAGCAGCCAAGAAGTGGCAGGGCCGCACTCTGGAAACACCATATATTTT.

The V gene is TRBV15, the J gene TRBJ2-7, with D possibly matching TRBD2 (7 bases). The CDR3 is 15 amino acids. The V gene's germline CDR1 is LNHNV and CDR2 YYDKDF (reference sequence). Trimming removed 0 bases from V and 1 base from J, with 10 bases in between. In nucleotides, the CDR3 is TGTGCCACCAGCAGAGAAGGGGGGGGATCCTACGAGCAGTACTTC. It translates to CATSREGGGSYEQYF. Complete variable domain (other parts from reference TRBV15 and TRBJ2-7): DAMVIQNPRYQVTQFGKPVTLSCSQTLNHNVMYWYQQKSSQAPKLLFHYYDKDFNNEADTPDNFQSRRPNTSFCFLDIRSPGLGDTAMYLCATSREGGGSYEQYFGPGTRLTVT.

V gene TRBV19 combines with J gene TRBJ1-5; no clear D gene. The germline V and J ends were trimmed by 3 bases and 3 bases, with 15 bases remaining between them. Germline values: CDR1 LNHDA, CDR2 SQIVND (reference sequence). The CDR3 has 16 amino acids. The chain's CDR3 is CASSIPQVSHNQPQHF. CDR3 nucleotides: TGTGCCAGTAGTATCCCTCAGGTGTCCCACAATCAGCCCCAGCATTTT. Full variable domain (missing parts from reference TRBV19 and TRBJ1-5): DGGITQSPKYLFRKEGQNVTLSCEQNLNHDAMYWYRQDPGQGLRLIYYSQIVNDFQKGDIAEGYSVSREKKESFPLTVTSAQKNPTAFYLCASSIPQVSHNQPQHFGDGTRLSIL.

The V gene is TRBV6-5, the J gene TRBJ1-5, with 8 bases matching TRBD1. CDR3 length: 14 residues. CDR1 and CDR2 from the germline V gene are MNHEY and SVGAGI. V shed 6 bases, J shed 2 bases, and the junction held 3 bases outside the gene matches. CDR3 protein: CASRTGAGNQPQHF. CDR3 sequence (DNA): TGTGCCAGCAGGACAGGGGCCGGCAATCAGCCCCAGCATTTT.

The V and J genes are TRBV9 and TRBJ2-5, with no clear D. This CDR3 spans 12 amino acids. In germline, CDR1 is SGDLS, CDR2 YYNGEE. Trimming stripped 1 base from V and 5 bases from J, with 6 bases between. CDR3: CASSVNEETQYF. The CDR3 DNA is TGTGCCAGCAGCGTAAATGAGGAGACCCAGTACTTC. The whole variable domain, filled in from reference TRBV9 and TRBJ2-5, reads DSGVTQTPKHLITATGQRVTLRCSPRSGDLSVYWYQQSLDQGLQFLIQYYNGEERAKGNILERFSAQQFPDLHSELNLSSLELGDSALYFCASSVNEETQYFGPGTRLLVL.

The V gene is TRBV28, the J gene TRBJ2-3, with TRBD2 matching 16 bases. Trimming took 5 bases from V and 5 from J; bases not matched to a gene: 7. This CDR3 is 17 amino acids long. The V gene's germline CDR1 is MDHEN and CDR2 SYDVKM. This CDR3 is CASSAGTSGGAVDTQYF. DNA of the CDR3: TGTGCCAGCAGTGCCGGGACTAGCGGGGGGGCGGTAGATACGCAGTATTTT.

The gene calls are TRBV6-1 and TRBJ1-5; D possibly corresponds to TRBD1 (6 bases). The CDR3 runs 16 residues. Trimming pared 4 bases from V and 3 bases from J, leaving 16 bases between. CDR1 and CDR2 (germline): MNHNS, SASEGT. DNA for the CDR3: TGTGCCAGCAGTGGGACAGAGCATCCTCTCAATCAGCCCCAGCATTTT. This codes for CASSGTEHPLNQPQHF.

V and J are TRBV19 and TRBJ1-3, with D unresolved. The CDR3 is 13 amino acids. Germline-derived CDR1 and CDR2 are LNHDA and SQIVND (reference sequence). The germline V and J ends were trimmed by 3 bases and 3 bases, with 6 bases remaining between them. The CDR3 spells CASSISFGNTIYF. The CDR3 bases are TGTGCCAGTAGTATTTCCTTTGGAAACACCATATATTTT.

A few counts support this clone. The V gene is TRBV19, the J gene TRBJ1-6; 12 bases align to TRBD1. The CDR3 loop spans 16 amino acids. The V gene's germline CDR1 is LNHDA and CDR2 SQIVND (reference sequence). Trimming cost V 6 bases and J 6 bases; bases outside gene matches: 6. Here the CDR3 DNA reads TGTGCCAGTAGACCGGGACAGGGGGCACCTAATTCACCCCTCCACTTT. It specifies CASRPGQGAPNSPLHF.